This is a list of T cell receptor beta chains from one sample in a study of response to subunit inactivated influenza vaccine. TCRdb analysed the RT-PCR reads with MiXCR anew, one entry per CDR3 protein. The repertoire holds 290,000 or so distinct CDR3 sequences, with approximately 23% as singletons. The sequencing here drew on PBMCs from blood, taken less than 22 months after vaccination. The receptors were sampled from a man aged 45 to 70 who received an inactivated influenza vaccine. Both conserved end residues are part of each CDR3.

j_call	v_call	cdr3_aa
TRBJ2-7	TRBV27	CASSFFSGGSYEQYF
TRBJ2-7	TRBV2	CASRDRAPYEQYF
TRBJ2-7	TRBV20-1	CSASPLLAGATYEQYF
TRBJ2-7	TRBV12-3/TRBV12-4	CASTDRDSYEQYF
TRBJ2-1	TRBV9	CASSYQGDSYNEQFF
TRBJ1-4	TRBV7-2	CASSLVGGDNEKLFF
TRBJ1-1	TRBV7-8	CASSRDRVNTEAFF
TRBJ1-1	TRBV20-1	CSASEGPLNTEAFF
TRBJ1-1	TRBV20-1	CSARDQGFLLNTEAFF
TRBJ2-7	TRBV29-1	CSVGDKYYEQYF
TRBJ2-4	TRBV7-2	CASSLVGARLNIQYF
TRBJ1-5	TRBV20-1	CSARDAGVRDQPQHF
TRBJ2-1	TRBV18	CASSPRTSGTDEQFF
TRBJ2-1	TRBV10-3	CAISLPQGGEQFF
TRBJ1-5	TRBV7-8	CASSLASQDSNQPQHF
TRBJ2-7	TRBV18	CASSPSIRDLIREQYF
TRBJ2-1	TRBV18	CASSPWRGRNEQFF
TRBJ2-1	TRBV29-1	CSAIGGAIEQFF
TRBJ2-5	TRBV30	CAWTGYQETQYF
TRBJ2-1	TRBV29-1	CSVGLQRASYNEQFF
TRBJ2-1	TRBV4-3	CASSHPGTGVNDEQFF
TRBJ1-5	TRBV2	CASRQSLIGPQHF
TRBJ2-2	TRBV29-1	CRVDPTSGAGELFF
TRBJ2-2	TRBV5-1	CASSFAGGRSGELFF
TRBJ2-2	TRBV5-1	CASSLLTSSNTGELFF
TRBJ1-5	TRBV7-9	CATGFDQPQHF
TRBJ2-7	TRBV7-9	CASSPGVAYEQYF
TRBJ1-5	TRBV28	CASRYDRGVSGQPQHF
TRBJ2-1	TRBV20-1	CSAPLGLGSYNEQFF
TRBJ1-2	TRBV12-3/TRBV12-4	CASSLAGGLDGYTF
TRBJ2-1	TRBV6-5	CASSYVGVSGPYNEQFF
TRBJ2-1	TRBV30	CACNTRGNEQFF
TRBJ1-5	TRBV28	CASSLFLNVNQSQHF
TRBJ1-1	TRBV20-1	CSASKSHSQTEAFF
TRBJ1-1	TRBV28	CASSSGGKGDTEAFF
TRBJ1-2	TRBV4-3	CASSQDLGTGPLVGYTF
TRBJ2-5	TRBV28	CASSLRLAGVKKETQYF
TRBJ2-1	TRBV27	CASSRTGGFYSYNEQFF
TRBJ2-7	TRBV29-1	CSVVFRYSYEQYF
TRBJ2-7	TRBV5-1	CASSPPGDEQYF
TRBJ2-7	TRBV5-1	CASSIDTLTYEQYF
TRBJ1-6	TRBV28	CASSSTDRDRSPLHF
TRBJ1-5	TRBV5-6	CASSLRMAQLAAQHF
TRBJ1-5	TRBV7-6	CASSPSDREYQPQHF
TRBJ2-7	TRBV6-1	CASSEGVLRNEQYF